This T cell receptor (beta chain) was identified in a study of control samples from healthy donors and cancer patients. V was trimmed by 2 bases and J by 1 base, leaving 8 bases between them. Germline V gives CDR1 MNHEY, CDR2 SMNVEV (reference sequence). The CDR3 loop spans 14 amino acids. TCRdb keeps only in-frame clones here, not all; method: immunoSEQ multiplex PCR. Here the sample spans approximately 84,000 clones, roughly four fifths being singletons. The J gene is TRBJ1-2, the V gene TRBV27; D is unclear. Sequences were obtained from blood. The clonotype was recovered from a woman between 55 and 75 years old in good health. Written as DNA, the CDR3 is TGTGCCAGCAGTTTAGATCGCAGTAACTATGGCTACACCTTC. This gives the protein CASSLDRSNYGYTF.